These 31 T cell receptor beta chains share one sample of origin, sequenced in a study of CD8 T cells in ankylosing spondylitis. TCRdb itself ran the 5' RACE reads through MiXCR, one entry per CDR3 protein. The repertoire consists of 250,000 to 400,000 distinct CDR3 sequences, with approximately 10% occurring once and the leading ten covering around 10%. Sequencing used blood, either unsorted or a sorted T cell fraction (not recorded which). These receptors all stem from a female donor with ankylosing spondylitis or in good health (not recorded which).

V is TRBV6-5 and J is TRBJ2-2; 7 bases are a match to TRBD2. The CDR3 contains 18 residues. The trim removed 0 bases at V and 6 bases at J, leaving 13 bases unmatched. Germline CDR1 MNHEY, CDR2 SVGAGI. For the CDR3, the DNA is TGTGCCAGCAGTTACTCGATCAACGGCGGGAGCTGGCCCGGGGAGCTGTTTTTT. It yields the protein CASSYSINGGSWPGELFF.

V is TRBV20-1 and J is TRBJ1-1; no firm D call. Trimming shortened V by 5 bases and J by 3 bases, and 10 bases separated the two germline ends. Germline CDR1 and CDR2: DFQATT and SNEGSKA (reference sequence). The CDR3 is 12 amino acids. The CDR3 sequence: CSADPVDTEAFF. The DNA for the CDR3 is TGCAGTGCTGACCCCGTGGACACTGAAGCTTTCTTT.

The chain employs TRBV6-4 and TRBJ1-1; D is unclear. CDR1 is MRHNA, CDR2 SNTAGT, per germline. Trimming removed 8 bases at V and 1 base at J, with 17 bases between. The CDR3 contains 15 residues. The CDR3: CASASPSGKNTEAFF. The CDR3 DNA reads as TGTGCCAGCGCAAGTCCGTCGGGCAAGAACACTGAAGCTTTCTTT.

This clonotype was recorded many times. This chain joins TRBV27 and TRBJ2-3; 8 bases are shared with TRBD1. The CDR3 spans 13 residues. Germline trimming cut 10 bases from V and 5 bases from J; bases unmatched to any gene: 8. Per the germline V gene, CDR1 is MNHEY and CDR2 is SMNVEV (reference sequence). CDR3 in amino acids: CATSDRGGDTQYF. CDR3 sequence (DNA): TGTGCCACCTCCGACAGGGGTGGAGATACGCAGTATTTT.

This clonotype was counted at least ten times. The chain joins TRBV20-1 to TRBJ2-7; D is uncertain. Trimming left V 1 base short and J 0 bases short, with 7 bases between. The CDR3 length is 13 residues. Germline CDR1 DFQATT, CDR2 SNEGSKA (reference sequence). CDR3 region: CSARADLSYEQYF. The CDR3 DNA follows: TGCAGTGCTAGAGCAGATCTCTCCTACGAGCAGTACTTC.

This clonotype appeared many times. The chain has TRBV20-1 and TRBJ1-5; TRBD1 matches at 8 bases. V shed 6 bases and J 2 bases; nucleotides not matched to a gene: 3. The germline V gene encodes CDR1 DFQATT and CDR2 SNEGSKA (reference sequence). CDR3 size: 13 residues. As DNA, the CDR3 is TGCAGTGCAGAGACAGGGGGCAATCAGCCCCAGCATTTT. Protein product: CSAETGGNQPQHF.

CDR3 bases: TGCAGTGCCTTTCAAGGAAGGACCGGGGAGCTGTTTTTT. Its protein is CSAFQGRTGELFF. The J gene is TRBJ2-2, the V gene TRBV20-1; D gene uncertain. The germline V gene encodes CDR1 DFQATT and CDR2 SNEGSKA (reference sequence). V lost 6 bases and J lost 5, with 13 bases in between. The length of the CDR3 is 13 residues.

The rearrangement links TRBV27 to TRBJ1-4; 8 nucleotides line up with TRBD1. The trim removed 8 bases at V and 8 bases at J, leaving 10 bases unmatched. The CDR3 contains 14 residues. Germline values: CDR1 MNHEY, CDR2 SMNVEV (reference sequence). The CDR3 bases are TGTGCCAGCGGCAAGGACAGGGCTTACGAAAAACTGTTTTTT. This encodes CASGKDRAYEKLFF.

This sequence joins TRBV20-1 and TRBJ2-6; TRBD1 aligns across 9 bases. CDR1 and CDR2 from the germline V gene are DFQATT and SNEGSKA (reference sequence). J was trimmed by 3 bases and V by 4 bases; bases with no gene match: 1. The CDR3 spans 14 residues. CDR3 DNA: TGCAGTGCTAACAGGGGGCTTGGGGCCAACGTCCTGACTTTC. It translates to CSANRGLGANVLTF.

This clonotype was found many times. The chain combines TRBV5-6 with TRBJ2-2, with D uncertain. The CDR3 spans 16 residues. Germline V gives CDR1 SGHDT, CDR2 YYEEEE. V gave up 1 base and J gave up 0 bases, with 10 bases separating them. The CDR3, as DNA: TGTGCCAGCAGCTTGTTCGGGTTAACGAACACCGGGGAGCTGTTTTTT. As protein: CASSLFGLTNTGELFF. Filled out from reference TRBV5-6 and TRBJ2-2, the complete variable domain reads DAGVTQSPTHLIKTRGQQVTLRCSPKSGHDTVSWYQQALGQGPQFIFQYYEEEERQRGNFPDRFSGHQFPNYSSELNVNALLLGDSALYLCASSLFGLTNTGELFFGEGSRLTVL.

The rearrangement joins TRBV11-1 to TRBJ2-2, with a tentative D call TRBD2 (6 bases). Germline values: CDR1 SGHAT, CDR2 FQDESV (reference sequence). The V gene lost 1 base and the J gene lost 2 bases, with 17 bases spanning the gap. The CDR3 consists of 18 residues. CDR3 sequence: CASSLVPSAQTNTGELFF. CDR3 coding DNA: TGTGCCAGCAGCTTAGTCCCTAGCGCCCAGACAAACACCGGGGAGCTGTTTTTT.

About this clonotype: A much larger clone lies a single base off, so this may be a read error. The chain carries TRBV20-1 and TRBJ2-2; D is unclear. Germline V lookup: CDR1 DFQATT, CDR2 SNEGSKA (reference sequence). The ends were cut back, 3 bases at V and 2 bases at J, with 13 bases in the middle. CDR3 length: 15 amino acids. The CDR3 protein is CSASVRHDNTGELFF. The CDR3 DNA is TGCAGTGCTAGTGTAAGGCATGACAACACCGGGGAGCTGTTTTTT.

This clonotype was recorded at least ten times. The chain links TRBV7-3 to TRBJ1-6, with D unresolved. Germline V gene data show CDR1 as SGHTA and CDR2 as FQGTGA. V lost 3 bases and J lost 7, with 7 bases in between. There are 13 residues in the CDR3. CDR3 bases: TGTGCCAGCAGCTTTGGGGTGAATTCACCCCTCCACTTT. It yields the protein CASSFGVNSPLHF.

This chain joins TRBV11-1 and TRBJ2-3; maybe TRBD2 (5 bases). Trimming removed 8 bases from V and 1 base from J, with 10 bases in between. CDR1 is SGHAT, CDR2 FQDESV, per germline (reference sequence). This CDR3 has 13 amino acids. The CDR3 DNA reads TGTGCCAGCGAGCTGGAGGGCACAGATACGCAGTATTTT. Amino acids: CASELEGTDTQYF.

There are a few counts of this clonotype. V usage is TRBV7-6 and J usage is TRBJ1-2, with D possibly matching TRBD1 (5 bases). V dropped 5 bases and J dropped 6 bases, with 13 bases sitting between them. The CDR3 loop spans 13 amino acids. In germline, CDR1 is SGHVS, CDR2 FNYEAQ. In DNA form, the CDR3 reads TGTGCCAGCAGCCAGGACCAAGGGGATGGCTACACCTTC. Translation: CASSQDQGDGYTF.

In this sample, this clonotype turned up many times. The genes are TRBV30 and TRBJ2-7; 7 nucleotides match TRBD1. J gave up 2 bases and V 5 bases, and 3 bases lay outside the gene matches. The CDR3 loop spans 12 amino acids. CDR1 GTSNPN and CDR2 SVGIG come from the germline V gene (reference sequence). CDR3 sequence: CAWGQEAYEQYF. CDR3 bases: TGTGCCTGGGGACAGGAAGCCTACGAGCAGTACTTC.

At least ten counts were recorded for this clonotype. This chain joins TRBV20-1 and TRBJ2-1, with 11 positions matching TRBD1. Germline V gives CDR1 DFQATT, CDR2 SNEGSKA (reference sequence). This CDR3 contains 13 residues. The junction had 3 bases not matched to a gene; V was cut back by 4 bases and J by 7 bases. The CDR3 reads CSATDRGPNEQFF. CDR3 DNA: TGCAGTGCTACGGACAGGGGGCCAAATGAGCAGTTCTTC.

This chain joins TRBV12-3 or TRBV12-4 and TRBJ1-1; no reliable D call. CDR3 size: 12 residues. Trimming took 5 bases from V and 7 from J, leaving 11 bases between them. The CDR3 protein is CASSPSFIEAFF. CDR3 sequence (DNA): TGTGCCAGCAGTCCGTCGTTTATTGAAGCTTTCTTT.

There are a few counts of this clonotype. The rearrangement joins TRBV7-2 to TRBJ2-5; 8 positions agree with TRBD1. The V gene's germline CDR1 is SGHTA and CDR2 FQGNSA. The CDR3 length is 17 residues. V was pared by 2 bases and J by 4 bases, with 12 bases of the junction left unmatched. The DNA for the CDR3 is TGTGCCAGCAGCTTAATGCCCGGGACAGGAGTCCGAGAGACCCAGTACTTC. This codes for CASSLMPGTGVRETQYF.

This clonotype was counted many times. CDR3 DNA sequence: TGTGCCAGCAGTCCAGTGATCGGAGGGAATTCACCCCTCCACTTT. Amino acids: CASSPVIGGNSPLHF. This sequence joins TRBV25-1 and TRBJ1-6; D not certain. V lost 5 bases to trimming and J lost 7 bases, with 15 bases between them. In germline, CDR1 is MGHDK, CDR2 SYGVNS. CDR3 length equals 15 residues.

The rearrangement uses TRBV14 and TRBJ2-2; 11 positions agree with TRBD2. CDR1 and CDR2 (germline): SGHDN, FVKESK. The CDR3 consists of 16 residues. The ends lost 4 bases at V and 6 bases at J; junction bases unmatched: 7. The CDR3 DNA follows: TGTGCCAGCAGCCCTACTAGCGGGAGTTTCTCCGGGGAGCTGTTTTTT. This translates into CASSPTSGSFSGELFF.

The table lists this clonotype with many counts. The V call is TRBV4-1, the J call TRBJ1-6; D is undetermined. CDR1 is MGHRA and CDR2 is YSYEKL in the germline V gene. V shed 0 bases and J shed 7 bases, with 7 bases lying between them. The CDR3 consists of 14 residues. The CDR3 DNA follows: TGCGCCAGCAGCCAAGAACACACCAATTCACCCCTCCACTTT. It translates to CASSQEHTNSPLHF.

This clonotype was counted many times. V is TRBV28 and J is TRBJ2-1; TRBD1 or TRBD2 may be the D gene (5 bases each). This CDR3 spans 18 amino acids. Trimming stripped 3 bases from V and 6 bases from J, with 24 bases between. Germline assignment: CDR1 MDHEN and CDR2 SYDVKM. This chain's CDR3 is CASSFSPSGTEPGNEQFF. In DNA form, the CDR3 reads TGTGCCAGCAGTTTTTCCCCATCCGGGACGGAACCGGGCAATGAGCAGTTCTTC.

This clonotype was recorded many times. CDR3 sequence: CSAPGGGGQLDTQYF. The CDR3 DNA reads TGCAGTGCTCCGGGCGGAGGCGGGCAATTAGATACGCAGTATTTT. The rearrangement links TRBV20-1 to TRBJ2-3; maybe TRBD2 (5 bases). V lost 5 bases to trimming and J lost 5 bases, with 20 bases between them. CDR1 is DFQATT and CDR2 is SNEGSKA in the germline V gene (reference sequence). This CDR3 spans 15 amino acids.

This clonotype showed up many times. At one end, the junction sequence differs from germline, possibly due to a read error. The chain employs TRBV5-1 and TRBJ2-2; D gene uncertain. The CDR3 has 11 residues. The germline V gene has CDR1 SGHRS and CDR2 YFSETQ. CDR3 bases: TGTGCCAGCAGGAACACCGGGGAGCTGTTTTTT. This gives the protein CASRNTGELFF.

This clonotype appeared many times. Its ends do not fully match the called genes, so a read error is possible. This chain links TRBV10-3 with TRBJ1-2; no clear D. Germline V lookup: CDR1 ENHRY, CDR2 SYGVKD. The CDR3 extends over 13 amino acids. CDR3 sequence: CAISDPLNDGYTF. Written as DNA, the CDR3 is TGTGCCATCAGTGACCCCCTTAACGATGGCTACACCTTC.

V usage is TRBV3-1 and J usage is TRBJ2-1; TRBD2 agrees at 7 bases. CDR3 size: 20 residues. V shed 3 bases and J 0 bases; nucleotides not matched to a gene: 17. CDR1 and CDR2 from the germline V gene are LGHDT and YNNKEL (reference sequence). The CDR3 DNA follows: TGTGCCAGCAGCCATGTTATAGGGCTAGCGGAGGTAAGCTCCTACAATGAGCAGTTCTTC. It codes for CASSHVIGLAEVSSYNEQFF.

This clonotype was counted ten times or more. V is TRBV6-1 and J is TRBJ1-2, with D perhaps matching TRBD1 (5 bases). The germline V gene encodes CDR1 MNHNS and CDR2 SASEGT. The CDR3 totals 13 residues. The V end was cut by 3 bases, the J end by 6 bases, with 11 bases between. This CDR3 reads CASSDRVVDGYTF. For the CDR3, the DNA is TGTGCCAGCAGTGACAGGGTAGTGGATGGCTACACCTTC.

This clonotype showed up many times. J is TRBJ2-1 and V is TRBV4-2, with a possible D match to TRBD2 (6 bases). The V gene's germline CDR1 is LGHNA and CDR2 YNFKEQ. This CDR3 is 16 amino acids long. Trimming shortened V by 4 bases and J by 9 bases, and 22 bases separated the two germline ends. In nucleotides, the CDR3 is TGTGCCAGCAGCCCCTTGGCGGGTGGGGGGATAGGTGAGCAGTTCTTC. It encodes CASSPLAGGGIGEQFF.

This clonotype was recorded at least ten times. The chain links TRBV10-3 to TRBJ2-5, with a weak D call TRBD1 (6 bases). V lost 0 bases and J 5 bases, leaving 13 bases between the germline ends. CDR1 ENHRY and CDR2 SYGVKD come from the germline V gene. The length of the CDR3 is 15 residues. The CDR3, as DNA: TGTGCCATCAGTGAGTCCAGGGGCCAAGAGGAGACCCAGTACTTC. Translation gives CAISESRGQEETQYF.

Concerning this clonotype: This may arise from a read error, as a much more abundant clone is one base away. CDR3 sequence: CAGSLLGSLSYNEQFF. The CDR3 DNA follows: TGTGCCGGCAGCCTCCTGGGGTCACTCTCCTACAATGAGCAGTTCTTC. V gene TRBV11-2 combines with J gene TRBJ2-1; D not certain. Germline CDR1 reads SGHAT; CDR2 reads FQNNGV. This CDR3 has 16 amino acids. Drawing the rest from reference TRBV11-2 and TRBJ2-1, the complete variable domain is EAGVAQSPRYKIIEKRQSVAFWCNPISGHATLYWYQQILGQGPKLLIQFQNNGVVDDSQLPKDRFSAERLKGVDSTLKIQPAKLEDSAVYLCAGSLLGSLSYNEQFFGPGTRLTVL.